In its sample, the clone carrying this TCR beta chain was seen once. What it recognizes is unknown. The sample originates from a study of cytomegalovirus exposure and HLA in healthy donors. General study results and limits: Later work associated roughly 17,000 TCR beta sequences with HLA alleles at 0.05 false discovery rate. Investigators reported 150 to 200 TCR beta chains as tied to cytomegalovirus.

The PCR was carried out with 60 Vbeta primers and 13 Jbeta primers. Assay: immunoSEQ multiplex PCR; the TCRdb copy retains only in-frame clones and omits some. Here the sample spans around 150,000 clones, 70% to 75% being singletons. The specimen sequenced was PBMCs. This clonotype originated in a man younger than 35 in good health and CMV-seropositive.

CDR3 nucleotide sequence: TGTGCTTCCAGGGAGGGGACGCTTGAAGCTTTCTTT. Its protein is CASREGTLEAFF. V gene TRBV12-5 combines with J gene TRBJ1-1, with D possibly being TRBD1 (5 bases). The germline V gene has CDR1 LGHNT and CDR2 FRNRAP. V was shortened by 11 bases and J by 7 bases, with 17 bases between the two germline ends. CDR3 length equals 12 residues.